This TCR beta chain stems from a study of blood T cell repertoires in COVID-19. Profiled with immunoSEQ multiplex PCR; TCRdb holds only in-frame clones, not every one. Among 200,000 to 250,000 clones, 88% were seen once, and the ten largest hold roughly 2.5%. The sequencing input was peripheral blood. The source of this sequence is a woman aged 55-75 years with acute or convalescent COVID-19.

Written as DNA, the CDR3 is TGCGCCAGCAGCCCCCGACAGGGAACCCCCTACGAGCAGTACTTC. This sequence encodes CASSPRQGTPYEQYF. The chain links TRBV5-1 to TRBJ2-7, with 7 bases fitting TRBD1. Looked up from germline, CDR1 is SGHRS and CDR2 is YFSETQ. This CDR3 spans 15 amino acids. Trimming removed 4 bases from V and 2 bases from J; junction bases left unmatched: 9.